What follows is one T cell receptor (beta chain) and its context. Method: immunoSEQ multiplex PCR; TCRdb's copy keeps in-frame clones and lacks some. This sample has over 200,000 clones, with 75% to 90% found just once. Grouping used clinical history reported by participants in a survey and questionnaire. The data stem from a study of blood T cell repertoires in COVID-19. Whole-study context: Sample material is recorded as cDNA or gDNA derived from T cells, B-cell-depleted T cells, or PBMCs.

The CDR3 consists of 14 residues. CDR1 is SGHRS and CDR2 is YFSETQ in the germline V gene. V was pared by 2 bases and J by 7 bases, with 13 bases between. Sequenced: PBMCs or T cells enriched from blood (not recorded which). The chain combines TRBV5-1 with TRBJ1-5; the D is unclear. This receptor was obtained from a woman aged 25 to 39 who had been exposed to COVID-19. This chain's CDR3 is CASSLRGGGQPQHF. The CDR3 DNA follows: TGCGCCAGCAGCTTACGGGGAGGCGGACAGCCCCAGCATTTT.